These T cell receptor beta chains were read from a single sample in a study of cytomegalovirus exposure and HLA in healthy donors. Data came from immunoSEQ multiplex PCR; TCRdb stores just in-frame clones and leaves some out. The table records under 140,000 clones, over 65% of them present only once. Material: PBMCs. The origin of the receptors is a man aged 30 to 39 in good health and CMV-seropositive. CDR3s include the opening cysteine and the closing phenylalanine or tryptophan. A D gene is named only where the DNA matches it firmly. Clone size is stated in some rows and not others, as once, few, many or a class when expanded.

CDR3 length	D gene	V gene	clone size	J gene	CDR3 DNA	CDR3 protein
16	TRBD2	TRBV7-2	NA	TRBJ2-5	TGTGCCAGCAGCTTAGTTGGGGGGGTCTCCCGGGAGACCCAGTACTTC	CASSLVGGVSRETQYF
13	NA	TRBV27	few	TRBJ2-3	TGTGCCAGCAGCTCTGCCCGGCGGGGGCCGCAGTATTTT	CASSSARRGPQYF
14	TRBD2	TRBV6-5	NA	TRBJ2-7	TGTGCCAGCAGTTACCAGCGGGACTCCTACGAGCAGTACTTC	CASSYQRDSYEQYF
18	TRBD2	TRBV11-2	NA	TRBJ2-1	TGTGCCAGCAGCCAGGCCCTTCTTACTAGCGGGGTCTACAATGAGCAGTTCTTC	CASSQALLTSGVYNEQFF
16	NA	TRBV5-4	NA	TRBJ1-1	TGTGCCAGCAGCTTGGGTGCGGGGGGTTGGAAAACTGAAGCTTTCTTT	CASSLGAGGWKTEAFF
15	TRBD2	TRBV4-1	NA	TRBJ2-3	TGCGCCAGCAGCCAAGATAGCGGGGGGACCGGATTGCAGTATTTT	CASSQDSGGTGLQYF
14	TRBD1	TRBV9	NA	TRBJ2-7	TGTGCCAGCAGCGTAGGGGGACAGCCCTACGAGCAGTACTTC	CASSVGGQPYEQYF
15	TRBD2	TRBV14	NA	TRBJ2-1	TGTGCCAGCAGCCTAGGCGGGGGGCGAGGAAATGAGCAGTTCTTC	CASSLGGGRGNEQFF
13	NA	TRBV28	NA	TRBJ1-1	TGTGCCAGCAGTCCGAACCAGTGGACTGAAGCTTTCTTT	CASSPNQWTEAFF
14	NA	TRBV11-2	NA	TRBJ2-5	TGTGCCAGCAGCTTAGACAGGGAAGGTGAGACCCAGTACTTC	CASSLDREGETQYF
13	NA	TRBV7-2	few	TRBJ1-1	TGTGCCAGCACCATAAATTACAGGTCGAGGGCTTTCTTT	CASTINYRSRAFF
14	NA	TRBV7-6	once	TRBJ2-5	TGTGCCAGCAGCTTAGCGGGGGGGCCAGAGACCCAGTACTTC	CASSLAGGPETQYF
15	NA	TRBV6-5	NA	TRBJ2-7	TGTGCCAGCAGTGCCAGTGGTGGCAGAATCTACGAGCAGTACTTC	CASSASGGRIYEQYF
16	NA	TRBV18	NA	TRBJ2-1	TGTGCCAGCTCACCCCCGGCAGGGGGGAAGGCGAGTGAGCAGTTCTTC	CASSPPAGGKASEQFF
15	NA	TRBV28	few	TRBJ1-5	TGTGCCAGCAGTTCGGGGGGGCGCGACAATCAGCCCCAGCATTTT	CASSSGGRDNQPQHF
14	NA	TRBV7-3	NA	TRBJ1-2	TGTGCCAGCAGCTTAAACGGGGGAAGCTATGGCTACACCTTC	CASSLNGGSYGYTF
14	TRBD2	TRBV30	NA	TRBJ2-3	TGTGCCTGGCAACTAGCGGGGGCCACAGATACGCAGTATTTT	CAWQLAGATDTQYF
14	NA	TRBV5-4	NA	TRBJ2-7	TGTGCCAGCAGTCGTCCAGGGGCACCCTACGAGCAGTACTTC	CASSRPGAPYEQYF
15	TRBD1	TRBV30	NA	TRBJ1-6	TGTGCCTGGAGTCCCCAGGACAGGGAGGTTTCACCCCTCCACTTT	CAWSPQDREVSPLHF
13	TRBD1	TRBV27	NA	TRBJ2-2	TGTGCCAGCCGACAGGGGGGCACCGGGGAGCTGTTTTTT	CASRQGGTGELFF
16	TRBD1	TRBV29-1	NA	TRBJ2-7	TGCAGCGTTGAATCGCCCCGGGACAGGCCATCCTACGAGCAGTACTTC	CSVESPRDRPSYEQYF
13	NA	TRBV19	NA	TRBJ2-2	TGTGCCTCCCGGAGGATGAACACCGGGGAGCTGTTTTTT	CASRRMNTGELFF
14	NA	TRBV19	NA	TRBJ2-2	TGTGCCAGTTCCGGGACTGCGAACACCGGGGAGCTGTTTTTT	CASSGTANTGELFF
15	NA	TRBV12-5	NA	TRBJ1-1	TGTGCTAGTGGTTTCCGGGAACACCTGAACACTGAAGCTTTCTTT	CASGFREHLNTEAFF
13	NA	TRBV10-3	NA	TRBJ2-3	TGTGCCTTCAGGGTCGGGGGCACAGATACGCAGTATTTT	CAFRVGGTDTQYF
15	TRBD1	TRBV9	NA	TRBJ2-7	TGTGCCAGCAGCGTAGATGGGGAGACAGGGGCGCACCTGTACTTC	CASSVDGETGAHLYF
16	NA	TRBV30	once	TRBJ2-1	TGTGCCTGGAGTCCCCCAGGACGCGGGCCTTACAATGAGCAGTTCTTC	CAWSPPGRGPYNEQFF
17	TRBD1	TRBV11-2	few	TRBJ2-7	TGTGCCAGCAGCTTAGCCCCAGACCGGGACAGGGGATACGAGCAGTACTTC	CASSLAPDRDRGYEQYF
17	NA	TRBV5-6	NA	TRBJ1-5	TGTGCCAGCAGCTTGGCCCGTATTCGGGGTGAGGCTCAGCCCCAGCATTTT	CASSLARIRGEAQPQHF
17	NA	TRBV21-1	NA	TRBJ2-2	TGTGCCAGCAGCAAACAGCCGGGACAGGGGCTCACCGGGGAGCTGTTTTTT	CASSKQPGQGLTGELFF
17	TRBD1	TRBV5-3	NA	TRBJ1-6	TGTGCCAGAAGCCTTACCTCAGGGGGCAAGGATAATTCACCCCTCCACTTT	CARSLTSGGKDNSPLHF
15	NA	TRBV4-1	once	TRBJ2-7	TGCGCCAGCAGCCAAGATACGGGGGACTCCTACGAGCAGTACTTC	CASSQDTGDSYEQYF
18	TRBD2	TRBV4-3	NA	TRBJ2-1	TGCGCCAGCAGCCAAGACTCGACTAGCGGGAGCACCTGGAATGAGCAGTTCTTC	CASSQDSTSGSTWNEQFF
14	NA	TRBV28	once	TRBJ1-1	TGTGCCAGCAGTTTGACCGGGGTGAACACTGAAGCTTTCTTT	CASSLTGVNTEAFF
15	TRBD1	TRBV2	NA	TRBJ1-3	TGTGCCAGCAGGGCAACAGGGGCCTCTGGAAACACCATATATTTT	CASRATGASGNTIYF
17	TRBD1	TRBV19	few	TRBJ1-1	TGTGCCACCCAATTCGACGGACAGGGGGCCTTGAACACTGAAGCTTTCTTT	CATQFDGQGALNTEAFF
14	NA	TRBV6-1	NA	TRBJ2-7	TGTGCCAGCAGTGAAGGTAGGGGCAGACCGACGAAGTACTTC	CASSEGRGRPTKYF
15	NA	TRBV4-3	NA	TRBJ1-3	TGCGCCAGCAGCCAAGATGGCGGTTCAGGAAACACCATATATTTT	CASSQDGGSGNTIYF
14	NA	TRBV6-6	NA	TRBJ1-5	TGTGCCAGCACCCCGGGCGGGGGAGGACAGCCCCAGCATTTT	CASTPGGGGQPQHF
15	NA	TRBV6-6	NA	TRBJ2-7	TGTGCCAGCAGTATAGACATTACGGTCTACTACGAGCAGTACTTC	CASSIDITVYYEQYF
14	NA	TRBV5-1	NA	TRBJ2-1	TGCGCCAGCAGCTTGGGTAGTGAGGACAATGAGCAGTTCTTC	CASSLGSEDNEQFF
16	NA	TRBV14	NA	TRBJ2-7	TGTGCCAGCAGCCAAGATAAAAGTCAGGGCTCCTACGAGCAGTACTTC	CASSQDKSQGSYEQYF
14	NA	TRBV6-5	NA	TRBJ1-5	TGTGCCAGCAGTTACTCGGGGGGGAGCCAGCCCCAGCATTTT	CASSYSGGSQPQHF
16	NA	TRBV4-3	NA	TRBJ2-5	TGCGCCAGCAGCCTCGGCGGGACGGTAGCAGGCGAGACCCAGTACTTC	CASSLGGTVAGETQYF
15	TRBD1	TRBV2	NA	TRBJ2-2	TGTGCCAGCAGCCCCTCCGGGACAGAAACCGGGGAGCTGTTTTTT	CASSPSGTETGELFF
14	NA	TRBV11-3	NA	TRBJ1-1	TGTGCCAGCAGCTCGGGGGGCCTGAACACTGAAGCTTTCTTT	CASSSGGLNTEAFF
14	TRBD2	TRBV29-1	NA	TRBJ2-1	TGCAGCGTGGGGACTAGCGCGGACTACAATGAGCAGTTCTTC	CSVGTSADYNEQFF
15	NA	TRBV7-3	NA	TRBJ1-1	TGTGCCAGCAGCCTATACGGACTGGGGTACACTGAAGCTTTCTTT	CASSLYGLGYTEAFF
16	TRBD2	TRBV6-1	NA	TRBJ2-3	TGTGCCAGCAGTGAAATCCGGGGAGGGACCACAGATACGCAGTATTTT	CASSEIRGGTTDTQYF
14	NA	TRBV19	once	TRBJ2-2	TGTGCCAGTAGTTTAAGGGGGAACACCGGGGAGCTGTTTTTT	CASSLRGNTGELFF